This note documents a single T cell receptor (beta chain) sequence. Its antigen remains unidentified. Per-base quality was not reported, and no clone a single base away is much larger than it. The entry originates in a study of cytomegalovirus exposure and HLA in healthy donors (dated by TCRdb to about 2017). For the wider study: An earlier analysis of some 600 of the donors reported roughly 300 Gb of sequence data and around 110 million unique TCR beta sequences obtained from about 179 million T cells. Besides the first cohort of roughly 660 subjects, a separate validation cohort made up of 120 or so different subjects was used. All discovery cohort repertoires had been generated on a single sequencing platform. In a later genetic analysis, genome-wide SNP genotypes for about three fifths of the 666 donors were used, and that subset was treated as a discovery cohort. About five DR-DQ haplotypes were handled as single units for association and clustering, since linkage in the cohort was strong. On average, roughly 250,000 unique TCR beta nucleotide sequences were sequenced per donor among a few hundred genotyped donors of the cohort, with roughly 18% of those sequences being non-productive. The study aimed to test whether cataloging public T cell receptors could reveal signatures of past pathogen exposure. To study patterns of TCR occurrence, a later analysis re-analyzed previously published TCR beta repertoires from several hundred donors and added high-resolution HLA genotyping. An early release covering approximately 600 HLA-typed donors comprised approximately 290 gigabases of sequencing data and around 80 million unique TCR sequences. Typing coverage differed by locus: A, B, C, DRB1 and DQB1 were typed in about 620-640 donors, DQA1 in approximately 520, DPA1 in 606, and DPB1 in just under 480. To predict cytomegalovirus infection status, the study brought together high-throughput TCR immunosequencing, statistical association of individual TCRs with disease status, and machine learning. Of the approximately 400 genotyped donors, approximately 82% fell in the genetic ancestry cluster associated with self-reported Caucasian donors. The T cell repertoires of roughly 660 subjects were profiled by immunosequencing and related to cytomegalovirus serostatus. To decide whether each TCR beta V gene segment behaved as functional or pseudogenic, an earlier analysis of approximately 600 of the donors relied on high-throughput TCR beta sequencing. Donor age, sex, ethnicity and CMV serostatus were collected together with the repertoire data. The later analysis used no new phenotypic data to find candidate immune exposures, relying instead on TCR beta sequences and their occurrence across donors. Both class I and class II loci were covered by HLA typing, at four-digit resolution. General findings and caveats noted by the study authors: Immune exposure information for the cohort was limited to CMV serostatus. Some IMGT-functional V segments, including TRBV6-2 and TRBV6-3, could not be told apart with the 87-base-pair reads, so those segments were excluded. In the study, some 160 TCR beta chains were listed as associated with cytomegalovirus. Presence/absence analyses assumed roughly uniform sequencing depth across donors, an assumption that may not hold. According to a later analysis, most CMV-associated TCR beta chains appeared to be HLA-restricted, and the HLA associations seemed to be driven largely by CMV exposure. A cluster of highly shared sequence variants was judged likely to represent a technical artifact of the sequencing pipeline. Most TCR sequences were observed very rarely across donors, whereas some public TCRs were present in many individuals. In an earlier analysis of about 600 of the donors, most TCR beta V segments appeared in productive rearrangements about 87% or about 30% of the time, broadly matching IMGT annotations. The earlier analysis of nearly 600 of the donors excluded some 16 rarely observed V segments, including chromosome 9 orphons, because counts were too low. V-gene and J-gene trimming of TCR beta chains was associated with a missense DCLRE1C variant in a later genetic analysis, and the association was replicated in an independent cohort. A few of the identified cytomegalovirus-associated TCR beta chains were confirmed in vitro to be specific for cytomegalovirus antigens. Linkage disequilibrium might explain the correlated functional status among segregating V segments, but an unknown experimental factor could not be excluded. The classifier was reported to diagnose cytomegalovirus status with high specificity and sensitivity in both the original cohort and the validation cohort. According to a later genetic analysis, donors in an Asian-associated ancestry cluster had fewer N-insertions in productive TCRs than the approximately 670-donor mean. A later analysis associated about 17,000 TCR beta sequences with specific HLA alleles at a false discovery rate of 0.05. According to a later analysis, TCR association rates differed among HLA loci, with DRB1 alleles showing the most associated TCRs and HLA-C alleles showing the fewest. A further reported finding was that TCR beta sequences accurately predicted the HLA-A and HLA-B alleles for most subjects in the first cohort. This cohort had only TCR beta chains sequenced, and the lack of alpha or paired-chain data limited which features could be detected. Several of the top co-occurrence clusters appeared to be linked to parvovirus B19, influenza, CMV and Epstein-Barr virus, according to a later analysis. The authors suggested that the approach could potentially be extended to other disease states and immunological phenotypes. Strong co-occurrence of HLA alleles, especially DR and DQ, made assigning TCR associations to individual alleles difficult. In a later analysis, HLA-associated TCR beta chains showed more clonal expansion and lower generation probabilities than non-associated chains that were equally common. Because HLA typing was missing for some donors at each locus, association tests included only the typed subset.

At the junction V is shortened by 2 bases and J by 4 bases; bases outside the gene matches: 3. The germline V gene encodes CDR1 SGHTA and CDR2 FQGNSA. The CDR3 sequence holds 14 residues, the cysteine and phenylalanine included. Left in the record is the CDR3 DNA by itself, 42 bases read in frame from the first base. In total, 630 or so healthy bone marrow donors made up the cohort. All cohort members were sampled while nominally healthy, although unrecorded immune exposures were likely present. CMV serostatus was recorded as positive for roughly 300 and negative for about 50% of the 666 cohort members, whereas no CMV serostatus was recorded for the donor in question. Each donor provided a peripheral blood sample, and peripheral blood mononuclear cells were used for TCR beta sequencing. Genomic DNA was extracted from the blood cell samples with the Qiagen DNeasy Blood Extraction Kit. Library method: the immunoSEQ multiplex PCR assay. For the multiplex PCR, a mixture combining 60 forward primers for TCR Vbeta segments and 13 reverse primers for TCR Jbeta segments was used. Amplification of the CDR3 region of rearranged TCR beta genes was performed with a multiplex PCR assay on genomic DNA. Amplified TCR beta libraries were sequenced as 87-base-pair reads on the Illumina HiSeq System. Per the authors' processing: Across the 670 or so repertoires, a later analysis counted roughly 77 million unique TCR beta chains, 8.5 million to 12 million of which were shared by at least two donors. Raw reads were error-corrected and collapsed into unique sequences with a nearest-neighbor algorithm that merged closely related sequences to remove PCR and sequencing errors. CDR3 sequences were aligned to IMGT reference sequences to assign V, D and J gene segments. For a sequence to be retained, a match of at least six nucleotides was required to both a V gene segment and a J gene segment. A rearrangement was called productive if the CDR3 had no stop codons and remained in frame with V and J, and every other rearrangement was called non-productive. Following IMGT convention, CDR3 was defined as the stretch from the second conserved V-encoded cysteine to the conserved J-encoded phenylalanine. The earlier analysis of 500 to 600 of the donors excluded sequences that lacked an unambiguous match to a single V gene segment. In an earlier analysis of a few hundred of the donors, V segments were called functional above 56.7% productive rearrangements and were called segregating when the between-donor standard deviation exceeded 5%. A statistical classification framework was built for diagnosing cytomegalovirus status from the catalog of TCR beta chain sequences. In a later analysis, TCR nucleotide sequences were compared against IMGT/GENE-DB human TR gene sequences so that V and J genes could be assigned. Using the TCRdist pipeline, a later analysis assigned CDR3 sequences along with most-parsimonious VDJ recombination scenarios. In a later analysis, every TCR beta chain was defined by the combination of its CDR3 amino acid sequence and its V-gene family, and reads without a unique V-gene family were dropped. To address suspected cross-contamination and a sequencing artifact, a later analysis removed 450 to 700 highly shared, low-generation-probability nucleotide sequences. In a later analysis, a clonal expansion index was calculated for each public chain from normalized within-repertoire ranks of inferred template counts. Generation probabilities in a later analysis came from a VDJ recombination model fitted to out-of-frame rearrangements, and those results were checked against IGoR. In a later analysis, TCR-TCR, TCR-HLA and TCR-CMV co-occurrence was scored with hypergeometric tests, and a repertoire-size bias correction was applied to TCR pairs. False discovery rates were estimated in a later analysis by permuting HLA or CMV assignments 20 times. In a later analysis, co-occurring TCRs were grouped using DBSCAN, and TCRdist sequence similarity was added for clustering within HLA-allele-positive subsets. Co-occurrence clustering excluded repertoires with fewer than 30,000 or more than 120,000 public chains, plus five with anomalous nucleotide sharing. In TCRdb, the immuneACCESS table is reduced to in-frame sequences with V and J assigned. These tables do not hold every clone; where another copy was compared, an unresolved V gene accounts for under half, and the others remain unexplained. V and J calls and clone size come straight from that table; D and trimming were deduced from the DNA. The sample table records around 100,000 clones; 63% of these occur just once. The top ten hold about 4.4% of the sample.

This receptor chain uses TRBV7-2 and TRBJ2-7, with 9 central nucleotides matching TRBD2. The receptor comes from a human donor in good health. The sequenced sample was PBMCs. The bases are TGTGCCAGCAGCTTATTAGCGGGAGCATACGAGCAGTACTTC. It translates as CASSLLAGAYEQYF.